The 24 T cell receptor beta chains presented below share a single source sample, sequenced in a study of cytotoxic CD8 clonotypes in ibrutinib-treated CLL. Sequencing used immunoSEQ multiplex PCR; TCRdb keeps in-frame clones, though not all of them. The sample lists 270,000 or so clones; 65% to 85% were seen once. The material was PBMCs, obtained at disease progression, from a patient treated with ibrutinib. All receptors come from a human donor with chronic lymphocytic leukemia.

The genes are TRBV2 and TRBJ2-5, with D unclear. V shed 0 bases and J shed 5 bases, with 13 bases lying between them. Germline V gene sequence: CDR1 SNHLY, CDR2 FYNNEI. This CDR3 region has 15 residues. The CDR3 coding sequence is TGTGCCAGCAGTGAAGCGCTTCGGGTTGGGGAGACCCAGTACTTC. Translated, it gives CASSEALRVGETQYF. Combining the CDR3 with reference TRBV2 and TRBJ2-5 gives the whole variable domain EPEVTQTPSHQVTQMGQEVILRCVPISNHLYFYWYRQILGQKVEFLVSFYNNEISEKSEIFDDQFSVERPDGSNFTLKIRSTKLEDSAMYFCASSEALRVGETQYFGPGTRLLVL.

V is TRBV19 and J is TRBJ1-5, with no clear D. Trimming left V 3 bases short and J 0 bases short, with 9 bases between. Per germline, CDR1 LNHDA and CDR2 SQIVND (reference sequence). The CDR3 length is 15 residues. The CDR3 bases are TGTGCCAGTAGTATTCTGAGGGATAGCAATCAGCCCCAGCATTTT. This gives the protein CASSILRDSNQPQHF.

The chain carries TRBV7-3 and TRBJ2-1, with 9 bases identical to TRBD2. Trimming took 4 bases from V and 0 from J; bases not matched to a gene: 4. The CDR3 contains 16 residues. Germline V gives CDR1 SGHTA, CDR2 FQGTGA. CDR3 residues: CASSSWTSASYNEQFF. CDR3 sequence (DNA): TGTGCCAGCAGCTCTTGGACTAGCGCCTCCTACAATGAGCAGTTCTTC.

The CDR3 nucleotides read TGCGCCAGCAGCTTGGTGGGGAACCCCAATCAGCCCCAGCATTTT. It encodes CASSLVGNPNQPQHF. The V and J genes are TRBV5-1 and TRBJ1-5; D is ambiguous. The germline CDR1 and CDR2 sequences are SGHRS and YFSETQ. The CDR3 covers 15 residues. V was clipped by 0 bases and J by 3 bases, with 10 bases between them. Looking up the rest from reference TRBV5-1 and TRBJ1-5 gives the full variable domain: KAGVTQTPRYLIKTRGQQVTLSCSPISGHRSVSWYQQTPGQGLQFLFEYFSETQRNKGNFPGRFSGRQFSNSRSEMNVSTLELGDSALYLCASSLVGNPNQPQHFGDGTRLSIL.

This chain links TRBV2 with TRBJ2-7; unclear D gene. CDR1 is SNHLY, CDR2 FYNNEI, per germline. This CDR3 is 10 amino acids long. V was clipped by 10 bases and J by 2 bases, with 6 bases between them. The CDR3 DNA is TGTGCCACTCAGGCCTACGAGCAGTACTTC. Encoded protein: CATQAYEQYF.

CDR3 DNA: TGTGCCAGCAGACGGAGGGGCGGGGAGCTGTTTTTT. Its protein is CASRRRGGELFF. The V and J genes are TRBV5-6 and TRBJ2-2; D is perhaps TRBD2 (6 bases). Deletions cut 5 bases from V and 7 bases from J, with 9 bases between. The CDR3 extends over 12 amino acids. Germline CDR1 reads SGHDT; CDR2 reads YYEEEE.

The chain employs TRBV4-1 and TRBJ2-7; 10 positions match TRBD1. This CDR3 is built from 15 residues. The ends lost 4 bases at V and 4 bases at J; junction bases unmatched: 7. Germline loops: CDR1 MGHRA, CDR2 YSYEKL. Here the CDR3 DNA reads TGCGCCAGCAGCCCCTTGGACAGGGGGACTTACGAGCAGTACTTC. Residues: CASSPLDRGTYEQYF.

This clone was counted once. The V and J genes are TRBV30 and TRBJ2-7, with 7 nucleotides matching TRBD1. Germline-derived CDR1 and CDR2 are GTSNPN and SVGIG (reference sequence). V dropped 0 bases and J dropped 3; count of bases not matched to a gene: 11. The CDR3 is 16 amino acids. CDR3 DNA: TGTGCCTGGAGTGTTGATAGGAGACAGGGACACTACGAGCAGTACTTC. The encoded protein is CAWSVDRRQGHYEQYF. The variable domain in full, completed from reference TRBV30 and TRBJ2-7, reads SQTIHQWPATLVQPVGSPLSLECTVEGTSNPNLYWYRQAAGRGLQLLFYSVGIGQISSEVPQNLSASRPQDRQFILSSKKLLLSDSGFYLCAWSVDRRQGHYEQYFGPGTRLTVT.

This chain joins TRBV29-1 and TRBJ2-7; weak D call: TRBD2 (6 bases). V was trimmed by 0 bases and J by 0 bases, leaving 12 bases between them. The CDR3 sequence is 15 residues long. Germline CDR1 is SQVTM and CDR2 is ANQGSEA. The CDR3 loop is CSVEERGAFSYEQYF. The CDR3, as DNA: TGCAGCGTTGAAGAGCGCGGGGCCTTCTCCTACGAGCAGTACTTC.

The chain employs TRBV5-6 and TRBJ2-5; D call uncertain. Germline CDR1 SGHDT, CDR2 YYEEEE. Trimming took 0 bases from V and 5 from J, leaving 20 bases between them. The CDR3 has 17 residues. In DNA, the CDR3 is TGTGCCAGCAGCTTGGATCACGGAGCTAGTCGGCGTGAGACCCAGTACTTC. Protein product: CASSLDHGASRRETQYF.

The V call is TRBV5-1, the J call TRBJ2-1, with 10 positions matching TRBD2. The CDR3 runs to 17 residues. The trim removed 1 base at V and 5 bases at J, leaving 9 bases unmatched. Germline V gene sequence: CDR1 SGHRS, CDR2 YFSETQ. The CDR3 nucleotides are TGCGCCAGCAGCTTGCTCCTAGCGGGAGTATTCGACAATGAGCAGTTCTTC. Translated: CASSLLLAGVFDNEQFF.

This chain joins TRBV13 and TRBJ2-7; 10 nucleotides agree with TRBD1. Germline loops: CDR1 PRHDT, CDR2 FYEKMQ (reference sequence). This CDR3 comprises 14 residues. Trimming took 4 bases from V and 3 from J; bases not matched to a gene: 3. DNA of the CDR3: TGTGCCAGCAGCTCCCGGGACAGGGGCTACGAGCAGTACTTC. Amino acids: CASSSRDRGYEQYF.

V is TRBV4-1 and J is TRBJ2-3; D gene ambiguous. CDR3 length equals 14 residues. V lost 1 base and J 4 bases, leaving 9 bases between the germline ends. From germline, CDR1 is MGHRA and CDR2 YSYEKL. CDR3 DNA: TGCGCCAGCAGCCAAGCGGGTGGCTCAGATACGCAGTATTTT. Amino acid sequence: CASSQAGGSDTQYF.

V is TRBV7-3 and J is TRBJ2-1, with 8 positions matching TRBD2. The germline V gene has CDR1 SGHTA and CDR2 FQGTGA. Trimming cost V 5 bases and J 4 bases; bases outside gene matches: 4. The CDR3 contains 14 residues. The CDR3 DNA reads TGTGCCAGCAGCCCCGGGACTAGTTACAATGAGCAGTTCTTC. This sequence encodes CASSPGTSYNEQFF.

The chain links TRBV5-1 to TRBJ2-7, with TRBD1 as a possible D gene (7 bases). Trimming took off 3 bases at V and 4 bases at J, with 14 bases between the two ends. Per germline, CDR1 SGHRS and CDR2 YFSETQ. The CDR3 runs 14 residues. CDR3 region: CASSWRQGGYEQYF. CDR3 DNA sequence: TGCGCCAGCAGCTGGAGACAGGGAGGTTACGAGCAGTACTTC.

In DNA, the CDR3 is TGCGCCAGCAGCTTGGTTGGCGCGGCAGACTACAATGAGCAGTTCTTC. Translating it yields CASSLVGAADYNEQFF. The chain carries TRBV5-1 and TRBJ2-1; D is undetermined. The V gene lost 0 bases and the J gene lost 3 bases, with 13 bases spanning the gap. This CDR3 comprises 16 residues. Germline values: CDR1 SGHRS, CDR2 YFSETQ.

The chain links TRBV7-2 to TRBJ2-3; tentatively, D is TRBD1 (5 bases). V lost 3 bases and J 7 bases, leaving 14 bases between the germline ends. The CDR3 is made up of 14 amino acids. Germline CDR1 SGHTA, CDR2 FQGNSA. The CDR3 loop is CASSLALTVNTQYF. CDR3 in DNA: TGTGCCAGCAGCTTGGCGTTGACAGTAAATACGCAGTATTTT.

J is TRBJ2-7 and V is TRBV13, with D perhaps matching TRBD2 (6 bases). V dropped 4 bases and J dropped 4 bases, with 20 bases sitting between them. CDR1 and CDR2 (germline): PRHDT, FYEKMQ (reference sequence). The CDR3 has 16 amino acids. In nucleotides, the CDR3 is TGTGCCAGCAGCTCCCAATTTGGGGAGGCCCCTTACGAGCAGTACTTC. Protein: CASSSQFGEAPYEQYF.

This clone was seen a single time. V is TRBV4-3 and J is TRBJ2-2; D perhaps matches TRBD2 (6 bases). The V and J ends lost 2 bases and 3 bases respectively, with 13 bases between them. Germline V CDR1 and CDR2: LGHNA, YSLEER. The CDR3 totals 16 residues. The CDR3 region is CASSQRWDSHTGELFF. For the CDR3, the DNA is TGCGCCAGCAGCCAACGTTGGGACTCCCACACCGGGGAGCTGTTTTTT.

The chain couples TRBV4-2 to TRBJ1-4, with D unresolved. In germline, CDR1 is LGHNA, CDR2 YNFKEQ. Trimming left V 6 bases short and J 4 bases short, with 15 bases between. The CDR3 extends over 15 amino acids. CDR3 loop: CASSRSPGSNEKLFF. The CDR3 region has the DNA TGTGCCAGCAGTCGCTCGCCCGGGAGTAATGAAAAACTGTTTTTT.

Written as DNA, the CDR3 is TGTGCCAGCAGCGCCCGGGGGGGACACGCCTACGAGCAGTACTTC. This sequence encodes CASSARGGHAYEQYF. This rearrangement joins TRBV11-3 to TRBJ2-7; 8 bases match TRBD2. The CDR3 is 15 residues long. Germline V gene data show CDR1 as SGHNT and CDR2 as YENEEA. With 5 bases clipped from V and 2 bases from J, the junction kept 8 bases outside the gene matches.

The V call is TRBV2, the J call TRBJ2-3; D not certain. V lost 7 bases to trimming and J lost 2 bases, with 13 bases between them. The germline V gene encodes CDR1 SNHLY and CDR2 FYNNEI. The CDR3 runs to 14 residues. For the CDR3, the DNA is TGTGCCAGCAACCTGGGTCAGGCCACAGATACGCAGTATTTT. Translated: CASNLGQATDTQYF.

This clone was counted a few times. This rearrangement joins TRBV4-1 to TRBJ1-5; D not certain. CDR3 length: 12 residues. Germline-derived CDR1 and CDR2 are MGHRA and YSYEKL. The V and J ends lost 1 base and 9 bases respectively, with 7 bases between them. The CDR3 sequence is CASSQAAGPQHF. The CDR3 nucleotides are TGCGCCAGCAGCCAAGCCGCCGGGCCCCAGCATTTT.

The V and J genes are TRBV29-1 and TRBJ2-7; TRBD1 is a possible D gene (5 bases). This CDR3 contains 13 residues. V lost 2 bases to trimming and J lost 3 bases, with 11 bases between them. Germline V gene sequence: CDR1 SQVTM, CDR2 ANQGSEA. The CDR3 region is CSVEQGKDYEQYF. CDR3 sequence (DNA): TGCAGCGTTGAACAGGGAAAAGACTACGAGCAGTACTTC.